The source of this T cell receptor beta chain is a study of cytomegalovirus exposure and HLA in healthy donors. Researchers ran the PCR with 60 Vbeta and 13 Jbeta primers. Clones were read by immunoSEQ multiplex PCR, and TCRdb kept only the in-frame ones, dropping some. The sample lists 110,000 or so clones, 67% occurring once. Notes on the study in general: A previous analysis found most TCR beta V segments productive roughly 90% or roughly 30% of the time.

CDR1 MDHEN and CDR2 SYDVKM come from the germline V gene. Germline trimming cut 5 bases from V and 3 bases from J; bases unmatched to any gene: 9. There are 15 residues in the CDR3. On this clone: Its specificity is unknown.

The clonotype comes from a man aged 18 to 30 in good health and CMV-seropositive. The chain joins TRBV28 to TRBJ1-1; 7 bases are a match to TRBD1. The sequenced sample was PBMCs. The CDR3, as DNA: TGTGCCAGCAGTCCATCCGGGACAGAATACACTGAAGCTTTCTTT. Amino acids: CASSPSGTEYTEAFF.